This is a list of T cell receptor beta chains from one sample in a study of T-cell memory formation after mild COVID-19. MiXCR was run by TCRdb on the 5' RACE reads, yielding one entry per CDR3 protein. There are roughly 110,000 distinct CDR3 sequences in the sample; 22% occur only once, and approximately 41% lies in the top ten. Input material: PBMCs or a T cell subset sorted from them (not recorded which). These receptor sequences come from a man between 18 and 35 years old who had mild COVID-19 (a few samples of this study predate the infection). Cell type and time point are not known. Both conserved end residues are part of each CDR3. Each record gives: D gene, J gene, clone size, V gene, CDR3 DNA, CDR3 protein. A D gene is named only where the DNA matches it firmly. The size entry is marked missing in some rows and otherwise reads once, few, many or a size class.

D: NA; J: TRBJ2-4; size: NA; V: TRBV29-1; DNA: TGCAGCGTTGAAAGGAGGCAGGGACCCAAAAACATTCAGTACTTC; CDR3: CSVERRQGPKNIQYF
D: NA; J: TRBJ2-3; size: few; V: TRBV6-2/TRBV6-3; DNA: TGTGCCAGCAGTTACGGCCGCGGCTATACGCAGTATTTT; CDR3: CASSYGRGYTQYF
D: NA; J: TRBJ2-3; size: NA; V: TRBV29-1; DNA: TGCAGCGTTGAAGGGACCGACGGCACAGATACGCAGTATTTT; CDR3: CSVEGTDGTDTQYF
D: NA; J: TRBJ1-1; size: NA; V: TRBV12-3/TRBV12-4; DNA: TGTGCCAGCGTAAAAGGGTACACTGAAGCTTTCTTT; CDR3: CASVKGYTEAFF
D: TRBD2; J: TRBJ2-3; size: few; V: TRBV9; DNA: TGTGCCAGCAGCGGCGGGACTAGCGTCACAGATACGCAGTATTTT; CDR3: CASSGGTSVTDTQYF
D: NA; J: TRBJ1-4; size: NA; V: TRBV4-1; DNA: TGCGCCAGCAGCTCCCCCCTCAGGGATGAAAAACTGTTTTTT; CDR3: CASSSPLRDEKLFF
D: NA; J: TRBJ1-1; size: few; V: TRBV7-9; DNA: TGTGCCAGCAGCTCCCACCGCCCGACAGGTAACACTGAAGCTTTCTTT; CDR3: CASSSHRPTGNTEAFF
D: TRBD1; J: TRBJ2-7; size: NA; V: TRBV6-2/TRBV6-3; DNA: TGTGCCAGCAGTTACGTCGCAGGGGGCCACTACGAGCAGTACTTC; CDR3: CASSYVAGGHYEQYF
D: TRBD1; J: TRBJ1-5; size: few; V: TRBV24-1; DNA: TGTGCCACCAGTGATTCGCCGACGAGTACAGGGGGGCAGCCCCAGCATTTT; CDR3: CATSDSPTSTGGQPQHF
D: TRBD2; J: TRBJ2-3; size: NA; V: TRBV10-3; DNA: TGTGCCATCGCGGCGGGGGGTCTGACAGATACGCAGTATTTT; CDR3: CAIAAGGLTDTQYF
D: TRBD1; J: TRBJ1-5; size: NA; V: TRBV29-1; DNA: TGCAGCGTTCCCGACGGAGACAGGGTAGACATGTCGGGCAATCAGCCCCAGCATTTT; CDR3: CSVPDGDRVDMSGNQPQHF
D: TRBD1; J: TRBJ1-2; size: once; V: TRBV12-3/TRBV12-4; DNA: TGTGCCAGCAGTTCGGCTGGGACAGGGGGTCATGGCTACACCTTC; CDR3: CASSSAGTGGHGYTF
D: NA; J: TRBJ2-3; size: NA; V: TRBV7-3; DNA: TGTGCCAGCAGCTTATGGGGCCACCAAAGCACAGATACGCAGTATTTT; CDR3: CASSLWGHQSTDTQYF
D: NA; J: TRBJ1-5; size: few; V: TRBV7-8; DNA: TGTGCCAGCAGCCATCGGCAGGGATCGGATAGCAATCAGCCCCAGCATTTT; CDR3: CASSHRQGSDSNQPQHF
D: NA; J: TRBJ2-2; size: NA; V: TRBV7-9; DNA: TGTGCCAGGAGTATGGCCGGGGAGCTGTTTTTT; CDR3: CARSMAGELFF
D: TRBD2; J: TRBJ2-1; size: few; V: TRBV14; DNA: TGTGCCAGCAGCACCGGACTAGCGGGGGGGCTGAAGCAGTTCTTC; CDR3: CASSTGLAGGLKQFF
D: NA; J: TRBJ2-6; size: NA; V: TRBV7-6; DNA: TGTGCCAGCAGCCTAAGCGTCTCTGGGGCCAACGTCCTGACTTTC; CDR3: CASSLSVSGANVLTF
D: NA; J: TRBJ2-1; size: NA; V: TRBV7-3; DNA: TGTGCCAGCAGCTTAGATCCCCTTACTAGCTACAATGAGCAGTTCTTC; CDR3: CASSLDPLTSYNEQFF
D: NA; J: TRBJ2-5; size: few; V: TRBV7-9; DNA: TGTGCCAGCAGCCCACCCCGGGTAGGACCTCAAGAGACCCAGTACTTC; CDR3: CASSPPRVGPQETQYF
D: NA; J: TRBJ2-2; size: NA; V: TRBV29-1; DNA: TGCAGCGTTGCTCGCCCCGCGGACACAGCAGGGGAGCTGTTTTTT; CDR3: CSVARPADTAGELFF